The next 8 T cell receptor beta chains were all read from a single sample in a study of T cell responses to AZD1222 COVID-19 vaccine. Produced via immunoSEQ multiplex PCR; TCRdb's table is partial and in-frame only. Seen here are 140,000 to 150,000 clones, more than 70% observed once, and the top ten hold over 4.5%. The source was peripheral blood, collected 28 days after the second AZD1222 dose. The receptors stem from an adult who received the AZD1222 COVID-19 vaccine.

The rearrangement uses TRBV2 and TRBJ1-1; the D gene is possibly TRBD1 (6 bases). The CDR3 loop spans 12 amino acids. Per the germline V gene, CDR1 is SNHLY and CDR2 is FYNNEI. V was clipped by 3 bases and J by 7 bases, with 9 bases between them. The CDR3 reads CASSDEDSEAFF. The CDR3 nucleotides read TGTGCCAGCAGTGATGAGGACAGTGAAGCTTTCTTT.

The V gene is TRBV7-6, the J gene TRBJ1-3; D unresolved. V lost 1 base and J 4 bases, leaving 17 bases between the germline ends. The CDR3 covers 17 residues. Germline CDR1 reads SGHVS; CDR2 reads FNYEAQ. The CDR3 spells CASSLGTGGFSGNTIYF. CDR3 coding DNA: TGTGCCAGCAGCTTAGGGACTGGAGGGTTCTCCGGAAACACCATATATTTT.

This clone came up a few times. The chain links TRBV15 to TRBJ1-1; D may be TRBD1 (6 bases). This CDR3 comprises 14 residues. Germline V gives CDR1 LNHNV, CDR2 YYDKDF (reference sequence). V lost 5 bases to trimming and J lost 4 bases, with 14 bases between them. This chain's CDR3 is CATSATGQSTEAFF. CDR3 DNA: TGTGCCACCAGCGCCACTGGACAGTCCACTGAAGCTTTCTTT.

The CDR3 sequence is CASGPRYREASGWGIDTQYF. The CDR3 DNA is TGCGCCAGCGGGCCCAGATACAGGGAAGCTAGCGGATGGGGGATAGATACGCAGTATTTT. The chain couples TRBV23-1 to TRBJ2-3, with a weak D call TRBD2 (7 bases). TRBV23-1 is an open reading frame whose function is uncertain. The V and J ends lost 8 bases and 5 bases respectively, with 35 bases between them. The CDR3 covers 20 residues.

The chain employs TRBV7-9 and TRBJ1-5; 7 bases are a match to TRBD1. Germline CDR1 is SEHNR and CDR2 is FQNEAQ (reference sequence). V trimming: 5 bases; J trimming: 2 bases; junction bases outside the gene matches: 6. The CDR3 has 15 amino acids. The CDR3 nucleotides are TGTGCCAGCAGCAGGGGGCGTGGAGGCAATCAGCCCCAGCATTTT. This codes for CASSRGRGGNQPQHF.

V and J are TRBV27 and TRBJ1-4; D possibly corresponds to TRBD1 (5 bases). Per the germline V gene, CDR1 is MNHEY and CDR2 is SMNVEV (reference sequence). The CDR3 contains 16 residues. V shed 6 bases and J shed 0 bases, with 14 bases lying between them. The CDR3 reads CASRQFGTATNEKLFF. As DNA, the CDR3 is TGTGCCAGCAGACAATTCGGGACGGCAACTAATGAAAAACTGTTTTTT.

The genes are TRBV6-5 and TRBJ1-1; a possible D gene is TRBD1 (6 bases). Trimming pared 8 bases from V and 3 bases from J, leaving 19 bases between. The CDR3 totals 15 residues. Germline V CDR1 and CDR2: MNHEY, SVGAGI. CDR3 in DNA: TGTGCCAGCGGGGGCTTGGGGGGTGGAGACACTGAAGCTTTCTTT. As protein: CASGGLGGGDTEAFF.

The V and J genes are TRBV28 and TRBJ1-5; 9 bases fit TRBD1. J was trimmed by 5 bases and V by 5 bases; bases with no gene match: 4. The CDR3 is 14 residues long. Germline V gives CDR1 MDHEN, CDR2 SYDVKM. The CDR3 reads CASSTTGGDQPQHF. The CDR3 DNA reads TGTGCCAGCAGTACGACAGGGGGAGATCAGCCCCAGCATTTT.